The 20 T cell receptor beta chains listed next were all sequenced from one sample in a study of beta chain features in type 1 diabetes. Study-wide findings and caveats: Type 1 diabetes patients had moderately but significantly shorter TCRB CDR3s in all four CD4+ subsets.

For these TCRs, the target antigens are not known. Sequenced material consisted of expressed TCRB transcripts (all of the isolated RNA was reverse transcribed). Repertoires were generated with immunoSEQ multiplex PCR, while TCRdb's copy carries only in-frame clones and drops some. Counted here are roughly 340,000 clones, 13% occurring once; the ten biggest clones make up about 0.016%. Sequencing used naive CD4+ T cells from blood. These receptors all stem from a woman in her late teens or twenties with type 1 diabetes.

The chain couples TRBV2 to TRBJ2-1; 9 bases align to TRBD1. The CDR3 length is 15 residues. J lost 5 bases, V lost 6 bases, and 8 bases had no gene match. Germline CDR1 SNHLY, CDR2 FYNNEI. Here the CDR3 reads CASSEDRGGHNEQFF. The CDR3 region has the DNA TGTGCCAGCAGCGAGGACAGGGGAGGCCACAATGAGCAGTTCTTC.

V usage is TRBV5-1 and J usage is TRBJ2-2; a weak D match, TRBD2 (5 bases). The V gene lost 7 bases and the J gene lost 1 base, with 14 bases spanning the gap. There are 15 residues in the CDR3. The germline CDR1 and CDR2 sequences are SGHRS and YFSETQ. CDR3 nucleotide sequence: TGCGCCAGCCGTTCAGTACTAGGGAACACCGGGGAGCTGTTTTTT. Protein product: CASRSVLGNTGELFF.

The V call is TRBV2, the J call TRBJ1-2; D is unclear. CDR1 and CDR2 (germline): SNHLY, FYNNEI. The CDR3 loop spans 10 amino acids. V lost 6 bases and J lost 6, with 5 bases in between. This CDR3 is CASSENGYTF. The CDR3 DNA reads TGTGCCAGCAGCGAGAATGGCTACACCTTC.

V and J are TRBV27 and TRBJ2-1, with TRBD2 matching over 9 bases. The CDR3 covers 14 residues. The V gene end was trimmed by 6 bases and the J gene end by 1 base; junction bases not matched to a gene: 1. Germline V CDR1 and CDR2: MNHEY, SMNVEV (reference sequence). This CDR3 is CASRAGGSYNEQFF. The CDR3 bases are TGTGCCAGCAGGGCGGGAGGGTCCTACAATGAGCAGTTCTTC.

Only a few counts were recorded for this clone. V gene TRBV18 combines with J gene TRBJ2-7, with TRBD1 matching over 7 bases. CDR1 and CDR2 (germline): KGHSH, LQKENI. The CDR3 covers 17 residues. V gave up 2 bases and J gave up 3 bases; unmatched junction bases: 13. The CDR3 sequence is CASSPTNRGSGGYEQYF. CDR3 coding DNA: TGTGCCAGCTCACCAACAAACAGGGGCAGTGGAGGCTACGAGCAGTACTTC.

This sequence joins TRBV29-1 and TRBJ1-3; D is ambiguous. The CDR3 sequence is 13 residues long. Trimming stripped 3 bases from V and 2 bases from J, with 8 bases between. Germline CDR1 is SQVTM and CDR2 is ANQGSEA. The CDR3 loop is CSVEAPTGNTIYF. The CDR3 DNA reads TGCAGCGTTGAGGCACCGACTGGAAACACCATATATTTT.

The chain uses TRBV7-2 and TRBJ1-4, with 7 nucleotides matching TRBD1. The CDR3 has 14 amino acids. Germline assignment: CDR1 SGHTA and CDR2 FQGNSA. V gave up 0 bases and J gave up 5 bases; unmatched junction bases: 0. CDR3 region: CASSLAGQNEKLFF. CDR3 DNA: TGTGCCAGCAGCTTAGCGGGACAGAATGAAAAACTGTTTTTT.

The chain employs TRBV9 and TRBJ2-3; D not certain. This CDR3 region has 16 residues. V was pared by 2 bases and J by 0 bases, with 13 bases between. Germline values: CDR1 SGDLS, CDR2 YYNGEE. The CDR3 nucleotides read TGTGCCAGCAGCGTGAACAGTCGCGCGAGCACAGATACGCAGTATTTT. It yields the protein CASSVNSRASTDTQYF.

This chain connects TRBV18 to TRBJ2-1; TRBD1 agrees at 9 bases. The germline V gene encodes CDR1 KGHSH and CDR2 LQKENI. The junction had 12 bases not matched to a gene; V was cut back by 2 bases and J by 4 bases. The CDR3 consists of 18 residues. The CDR3 coding sequence is TGTGCCAGCTCACCAGGGACAGGGCTCATCGACTTTTACAATGAGCAGTTCTTC. As protein: CASSPGTGLIDFYNEQFF.

This clone was seen more than once but under ten times. The chain couples TRBV9 to TRBJ2-1; 7 nucleotides match TRBD2. CDR3 length equals 13 residues. Germline V gives CDR1 SGDLS, CDR2 YYNGEE. With V trimmed by 4 bases and J by 12 bases, 10 bases remained unmatched. The CDR3 spells CASSSLSGSVQFF. The CDR3 DNA sequence: TGTGCCAGCAGCTCACTTAGCGGGTCTGTGCAGTTCTTC. Together with reference TRBV9 and TRBJ2-1, the CDR3 gives the full variable domain: DSGVTQTPKHLITATGQRVTLRCSPRSGDLSVYWYQQSLDQGLQFLIQYYNGEERAKGNILERFSAQQFPDLHSELNLSSLELGDSALYFCASSSLSGSVQFFGPGTRLTVL.

This clone was seen only a few times. This rearrangement joins TRBV2 to TRBJ2-1, with 9 nucleotides matching TRBD1. The ends lost 5 bases at V and 0 bases at J; junction bases unmatched: 8. Germline V gene sequence: CDR1 SNHLY, CDR2 FYNNEI. The CDR3 is 17 residues long. The CDR3 DNA is TGTGCCAGCAGTAGAGGACAGGGGCTTAGCTCCTACAATGAGCAGTTCTTC. Its protein product is CASSRGQGLSSYNEQFF. The full variable domain, with the rest looked up from reference TRBV2 and TRBJ2-1, is EPEVTQTPSHQVTQMGQEVILRCVPISNHLYFYWYRQILGQKVEFLVSFYNNEISEKSEIFDDQFSVERPDGSNFTLKIRSTKLEDSAMYFCASSRGQGLSSYNEQFFGPGTRLTVL.

In this sample, this clone turned up a few times. The chain combines TRBV5-6 with TRBJ2-4; D perhaps matches TRBD1 (6 bases). Deletions cut 9 bases from V and 5 bases from J, with 15 bases between. CDR1 and CDR2 (germline): SGHDT, YYEEEE. CDR3 length: 13 residues. The CDR3 DNA sequence: TGTGCCACCTACAAGGACAGAGAAAACATTCAGTACTTC. It translates to CATYKDRENIQYF.

This clone was seen more than once but under ten times. The chain uses TRBV28 and TRBJ2-1; D may be TRBD2 (6 bases). This CDR3 comprises 15 residues. Germline V gene sequence: CDR1 MDHEN, CDR2 SYDVKM. With 7 bases removed from V and 5 bases from J, the gap between germline ends came to 18 bases. This CDR3 reads CASMGDSLGDNEQFF. The CDR3, as DNA: TGTGCCAGCATGGGGGACTCCCTAGGGGACAATGAGCAGTTCTTC.

This clone has only a few counts. J is TRBJ2-5 and V is TRBV2, with 11 bases that match TRBD2. This CDR3 is 15 amino acids long. V was pared by 6 bases and J by 2 bases, with 5 bases of the junction left unmatched. Germline V CDR1 and CDR2: SNHLY, FYNNEI. Here the CDR3 DNA reads TGTGCCAGCAGAAGGACTAGCGGGTCGCAAGAGACCCAGTACTTC. Its translation is CASRRTSGSQETQYF.

In its sample, this clone was seen a few times. The chain joins TRBV28 to TRBJ2-7, with D perhaps matching TRBD1 (6 bases). CDR1 MDHEN and CDR2 SYDVKM come from the germline V gene. Trimming stripped 3 bases from V and 5 bases from J, with 17 bases between. The CDR3 has 15 amino acids. CDR3 nucleotides: TGTGCCAGCAGTTTGGACGAGGGGGTCTGGAACGAGCAGTACTTC. Protein: CASSLDEGVWNEQYF. Full variable domain (outside the CDR3, taken from reference TRBV28 and TRBJ2-7): DVKVTQSSRYLVKRTGEKVFLECVQDMDHENMFWYRQDPGLGLRLIYFSYDVKMKEKGDIPEGYSVSREKKERFSLILESASTNQTSMYLCASSLDEGVWNEQYFGPGTRLTVT.

This clone was seen more than once but under ten times. The V call is TRBV19, the J call TRBJ1-5; 7 positions agree with TRBD1. Unmatched junction bases numbered 5, after V lost 1 base and J lost 5 bases. Germline-derived CDR1 and CDR2 are LNHDA and SQIVND (reference sequence). This CDR3 contains 15 residues. CDR3 region: CASSIGDRFYQPQHF. The CDR3 DNA is TGTGCCAGTAGTATAGGGGACAGATTTTATCAGCCCCAGCATTTT.

This chain joins TRBV29-1 and TRBJ2-2; 9 bases fit TRBD2. The CDR3 is 15 amino acids. J gave up 0 bases and V 3 bases, and 2 bases lay outside the gene matches. The V gene's germline CDR1 is SQVTM and CDR2 ANQGSEA. The CDR3 DNA reads TGCAGCGTTGAGGCTAGCGGGACGAACACCGGGGAGCTGTTTTTT. Translating it yields CSVEASGTNTGELFF.

The V gene is TRBV7-2, the J gene TRBJ2-5; 10 bases line up with TRBD2. With 2 bases clipped from V and 4 bases from J, the junction kept 1 base outside the gene matches. The CDR3 has 14 amino acids. Germline values: CDR1 SGHTA, CDR2 FQGNSA. CDR3 DNA: TGTGCCAGCAGCTTACGGACTAGCGGAGAGACCCAGTACTTC. This translates into CASSLRTSGETQYF. Full variable domain (rest looked up from reference TRBV7-2 and TRBJ2-5): GAGVSQSPSNKVTEKGKDVELRCDPISGHTALYWYRQSLGQGLEFLIYFQGNSAPDKSGLPSDRFSAERTGGSVSTLTIQRTQQEDSAVYLCASSLRTSGETQYFGPGTRLLVL.

This chain joins TRBV4-3 and TRBJ2-2, with 8 bases lining up with TRBD2. The CDR3 has 15 amino acids. The germline gives CDR1 LGHNA, CDR2 YSLEER. V was clipped by 6 bases and J by 1 base; unmatched bases: 4. The CDR3 loop is CASSREGRNTGELFF. Written as DNA, the CDR3 is TGCGCCAGCAGTCGGGAGGGGAGGAACACCGGGGAGCTGTTTTTT.

The chain joins TRBV27 to TRBJ1-2; the D is unclear. V lost 2 bases and J 4 bases, leaving 17 bases between the germline ends. CDR1 is MNHEY and CDR2 is SMNVEV in the germline V gene (reference sequence). This CDR3 contains 16 residues. CDR3 in amino acids: CASSLTPEVRLYGYTF. In DNA form, the CDR3 reads TGTGCCAGCAGTTTAACCCCCGAGGTCCGTCTCTATGGCTACACCTTC.